The clone carrying this T cell receptor (beta chain) was seen ten or more times. Its specificity is unknown. These data come from a study of regulatory T cells in long-lasting Graves disease. Background on the study: Over 5 years of antithyroid drugs plus positive TSH receptor antibodies defined persistent Graves' disease. General study results and limits: Gene preferences differed: TRBV28, TRBJ1-2, TRBJ2-5 in persistent cases.

CDR3 size: 13 residues. CDR1 is ENHRY and CDR2 is SYGVKD in the germline V gene. V was clipped by 6 bases and J by 4 bases; unmatched bases: 4. Time point specified: persistent/refractory GD, antithyroid drugs over 5 years with positive TRAb. The authors made the TCR library using RNA they extracted from PBMCs. Through Arm-PCR of CDR3 regions and iRepertoire HTBI primers, TCR beta libraries were built. TCRdb reprocessed the multiplex PCR reads with MiXCR, giving one entry per CDR3 protein. Of about 310,000 distinct CDR3 sequences in the sample, 22% were seen once. The receptor comes from a female donor with Graves disease. The chain links TRBV10-3 to TRBJ1-1, with 8 bases fitting TRBD1. This specimen consisted of peripheral blood mononuclear cells (PBMCs), obtained when the disease was refractory, from a patient treated with antithyroid drugs. This CDR3 is CAIRDRVGTEAFF. The CDR3 DNA reads as TGTGCCATCAGGGACAGGGTGGGCACTGAAGCTTTCTTT.